This T cell receptor (beta chain) was recorded in a study of response to subunit inactivated influenza vaccine. The study, taken as a whole, reports: Each seasonal influenza vaccination, the authors suggested, recruits few new T cells.

Germline-derived CDR1 and CDR2 are SGHTA and FQGNSA. Trimming took 5 bases from V and 8 from J, leaving 15 bases between them. The CDR3 consists of 13 residues. TCRdb redid the calling of the RT-PCR reads with MiXCR, one entry per CDR3 protein. The sample holds around 520,000 distinct CDR3 sequences, about 25% seen once. This clonotype was counted a few times. Antigen specificity is unknown. This TCR was sampled from a man over 45 who received an inactivated influenza vaccine. The chain joins TRBV7-2 to TRBJ1-1, with a possible D match to TRBD1 (5 bases). Sequenced here: CD4+ T cells sorted from PBMCs, sampled approximately 5 days after vaccination. CDR3 region: CASSPQVPGEAFF. The CDR3 nucleotides read TGTGCCAGCAGCCCTCAGGTCCCAGGGGAAGCTTTCTTT.